Listed below are T cell receptor beta chains from one sample, sequenced in a study of beta chain features in type 1 diabetes. The method was immunoSEQ multiplex PCR; TCRdb's version includes in-frame clones alone and lacks a portion of them. This sample has 160,000 or so clones; 9% to 10% occur once, and the top ten carry 0.7%. Sequencing was carried out using central memory CD4+ T cells from blood. The receptors originated from a woman aged 25-40 years with type 1 diabetes. Each CDR3 is given with its conserved first and last residue. D genes are given only for firm matches. Size tells how often a clone was seen (once, few, many) or the class of an expanded clone, and some rows leave it out.

d_gene: -
abundance: few
j_gene: TRBJ2-1
v_gene: TRBV29-1
CDR3aa: CSVEDGARSAYNEQFF
CDR3nt: TGCAGCGTTGAAGATGGGGCTCGTTCCGCGTACAATGAGCAGTTCTTC

d_gene: -
abundance: -
j_gene: TRBJ1-1
v_gene: TRBV30
CDR3aa: CAWGGDTEAFF
CDR3nt: TGTGCCTGGGGGGGGGACACTGAAGCTTTCTTT

d_gene: -
abundance: -
j_gene: TRBJ2-6
v_gene: TRBV7-3
CDR3aa: CASRRTAGANVLTF
CDR3nt: TGTGCCAGCAGAAGGACAGCTGGGGCCAACGTCCTGACTTTC

d_gene: TRBD1
abundance: -
j_gene: TRBJ1-2
v_gene: TRBV15
CDR3aa: CATSRGRGMNYGYTF
CDR3nt: TGTGCCACCAGCAGAGGCAGGGGGATGAACTATGGCTACACCTTC

d_gene: -
abundance: -
j_gene: TRBJ2-1
v_gene: TRBV27
CDR3aa: CASSLGLAYGEQFF
CDR3nt: TGTGCCAGCAGTTTAGGTCTAGCGTATGGTGAGCAGTTCTTC

d_gene: TRBD1
abundance: few
j_gene: TRBJ2-7
v_gene: TRBV5-1
CDR3aa: CASGTGEGEQYF
CDR3nt: TGCGCCAGCGGGACAGGGGAAGGCGAGCAGTACTTC

d_gene: TRBD1
abundance: -
j_gene: TRBJ2-7
v_gene: TRBV5-1
CDR3aa: CASSTRDRGSYEQYF
CDR3nt: TGCGCCAGCAGCACCCGGGACAGGGGATCCTACGAGCAGTACTTC

d_gene: TRBD2
abundance: few
j_gene: TRBJ2-7
v_gene: TRBV9
CDR3aa: CASSGIGTSGNEQYF
CDR3nt: TGTGCCAGCAGCGGAATCGGGACTAGCGGGAACGAGCAGTACTTC

d_gene: TRBD1
abundance: few
j_gene: TRBJ1-1
v_gene: TRBV5-1
CDR3aa: CASSLGGGGNTEAFF
CDR3nt: TGCGCCAGCAGCTTGGGAGGGGGCGGGAACACTGAAGCTTTCTTT

d_gene: TRBD2
abundance: few
j_gene: TRBJ2-1
v_gene: TRBV19
CDR3aa: CASSIGLAVYNEQFF
CDR3nt: TGTGCCAGTAGTATCGGACTAGCGGTCTACAATGAGCAGTTCTTC

d_gene: TRBD1
abundance: -
j_gene: TRBJ1-5
v_gene: TRBV4-1
CDR3aa: CASSLRQGDQPQHF
CDR3nt: TGCGCCAGCAGCCTCAGACAGGGTGATCAGCCCCAGCATTTT

d_gene: -
abundance: -
j_gene: TRBJ2-7
v_gene: TRBV6-1
CDR3aa: CASSEKYKEEYEQYF
CDR3nt: TGTGCCAGCAGTGAAAAGTACAAGGAGGAATACGAGCAGTACTTC

d_gene: -
abundance: -
j_gene: TRBJ2-2
v_gene: TRBV27
CDR3aa: CASRFLATGTGELFF
CDR3nt: TGTGCCAGCCGTTTCCTAGCGACCGGCACCGGGGAGCTGTTTTTT

d_gene: -
abundance: few
j_gene: TRBJ2-3
v_gene: TRBV9
CDR3aa: CASSERPGLAGYTQYF
CDR3nt: TGTGCCAGCAGCGAACGTCCGGGACTTGCCGGATATACGCAGTATTTT

d_gene: TRBD1
abundance: once
j_gene: TRBJ1-1
v_gene: TRBV5-4
CDR3aa: CASSPKVGTADFF
CDR3nt: TGTGCCAGCAGCCCAAAAGTCGGGACAGCGGATTTCTTT

d_gene: TRBD2
abundance: many
j_gene: TRBJ2-5
v_gene: TRBV4-1
CDR3aa: CASSRPGLRQETQYF
CDR3nt: TGCGCCAGCAGCCGGCCGGGACTACGCCAAGAGACCCAGTACTTC

d_gene: TRBD1
abundance: few
j_gene: TRBJ2-1
v_gene: TRBV28
CDR3aa: CASGRFGQGPVGEQFF
CDR3nt: TGTGCCAGCGGACGATTCGGACAGGGTCCGGTTGGTGAGCAGTTCTTC

d_gene: TRBD2
abundance: -
j_gene: TRBJ2-2
v_gene: TRBV2
CDR3aa: CASRLSRTSGRPTNTGELFF
CDR3nt: TGTGCCAGCCGACTATCCCGGACTAGCGGGAGACCTACGAACACCGGGGAGCTGTTTTTT

d_gene: TRBD2
abundance: -
j_gene: TRBJ2-1
v_gene: TRBV7-6
CDR3aa: CASSSSGGYNEQFF
CDR3nt: TGTGCCAGCAGCTCTAGCGGGGGTTACAATGAGCAGTTCTTC

d_gene: TRBD1
abundance: few
j_gene: TRBJ2-2
v_gene: TRBV27
CDR3aa: CASTSRTGGLGELFF
CDR3nt: TGTGCCAGCACGTCTAGGACAGGGGGCTTGGGGGAGCTGTTTTTT

d_gene: TRBD2
abundance: few
j_gene: TRBJ2-1
v_gene: TRBV29-1
CDR3aa: CSVGGLAGFFYNEQFF
CDR3nt: TGCAGCGTTGGGGGACTAGCGGGGTTTTTCTACAATGAGCAGTTCTTC

d_gene: -
abundance: -
j_gene: TRBJ2-1
v_gene: TRBV7-2
CDR3aa: CASSLGRQMQFF
CDR3nt: TGTGCCAGCAGCTTAGGGCGACAAATGCAGTTCTTC